The following is a T cell receptor (beta chain) sequence with its context. Its antigen is unknown. This entry belongs to a study of cytomegalovirus exposure and HLA in healthy donors. In the study overall: In a later analysis, it was reported that the roughly 130 validation repertoires had been produced on the same platform as the 670 or so repertoires belonging to the first cohort.

Profiled with immunoSEQ multiplex PCR; TCRdb holds only in-frame clones, not every one. The table includes 90,000 to 150,000 clones, more than 75% detected once. Trimming took 0 bases from V and 1 from J, leaving 18 bases between them. There are 18 residues in the CDR3. Germline CDR1 is LGHNT and CDR2 is FRNRAP. Study results and caveats: Three chains tied to CMV proved CMV antigen-specific in vitro. The classifier reportedly diagnosed cytomegalovirus status with high sensitivity and specificity. The authors listed around 150 TCR beta chains as cytomegalovirus-associated.

The sequence derives from a woman in her late teens or twenties in good health and CMV-seropositive. Sequenced: PBMCs. The rearrangement links TRBV12-5 to TRBJ1-1; tentatively, D is TRBD1 (6 bases). The CDR3, as DNA: TGTGCTAGTGGTTTGGTAACGGGGGGCAGAAAGGGGAACACTGAAGCTTTCTTT. It yields the protein CASGLVTGGRKGNTEAFF.